This T cell receptor beta chain was captured in a study of CD4 T cell repertoires in COVID-19. Whole-study results and caveats: Two or all three memory subsets shared several highly expanded SARS-CoV-2-reactive clonotypes.

Sequencing used immunoSEQ multiplex PCR; TCRdb keeps in-frame clones, though not all of them. The sample has around 380 clones, about 33% seen once. CDR3 length: 13 residues. Trimming shortened V by 5 bases and J by 1 base, and 5 bases separated the two germline ends. CDR1 MNHEY and CDR2 SMNVEV come from the germline V gene (reference sequence). This clone turned up a few times. No antigen is known for it. Recombinant SARS-CoV-2 spike or nucleoprotein, presented by autologous monocytes, stimulated the CFSE-labeled cells. This rearrangement joins TRBV27 to TRBJ2-2; D is ambiguous. The sample in question was effector memory CD4+ T cells, cultured in vitro, obtained after recovery from COVID-19. The TCR comes from a human donor who had COVID-19. CDR3 loop: CASSLLNTGELFF. The CDR3 DNA sequence: TGTGCCAGCAGTCTACTGAACACCGGGGAGCTGTTTTTT.